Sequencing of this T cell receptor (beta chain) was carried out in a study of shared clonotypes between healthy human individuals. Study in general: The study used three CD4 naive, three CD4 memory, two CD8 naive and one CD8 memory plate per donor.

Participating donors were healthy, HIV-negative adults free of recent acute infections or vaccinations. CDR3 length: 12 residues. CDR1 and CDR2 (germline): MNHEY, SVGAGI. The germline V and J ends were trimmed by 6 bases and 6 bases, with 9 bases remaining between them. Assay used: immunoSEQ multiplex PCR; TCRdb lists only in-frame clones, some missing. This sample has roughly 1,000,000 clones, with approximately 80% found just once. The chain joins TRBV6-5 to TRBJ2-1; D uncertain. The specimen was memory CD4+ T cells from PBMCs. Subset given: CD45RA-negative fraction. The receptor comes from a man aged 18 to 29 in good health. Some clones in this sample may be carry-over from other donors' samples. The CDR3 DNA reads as TGTGCCAGCAGCTTAGATAGCAATGAGCAGTTCTTC. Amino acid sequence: CASSLDSNEQFF.